A selection of T cell receptor beta chains follows, all from one sample in a study of cytomegalovirus exposure and HLA in healthy donors. Assay used: immunoSEQ multiplex PCR; TCRdb lists only in-frame clones, some missing. This sample has some 100,000 clones, with 60% to 80% found just once. The sequenced sample consisted of PBMCs. The receptors were gathered from a woman between 18 and 29 years old in good health and CMV-seropositive. Both conserved end residues are trimmed from each CDR3. The order of the fields is J gene, V gene, CDR3 protein.

>TRBJ2-3|TRBV29-1
SVEGAGTSPDTQY
>TRBJ2-2|TRBV10-1
ASSSGQGSLAGELF
>TRBJ2-7|TRBV7-2
ASSLASGGTYEQY
>TRBJ2-5|TRBV7-6
ASSLNWAGGETQY
>TRBJ2-6|TRBV9
ASSFPTGMGANVLT
>TRBJ1-1|TRBV5-1
ASTSFSTGTGTEAF
>TRBJ1-4|TRBV30
AWGDRGGQEKLF
>TRBJ1-1|TRBV7-2
ASSPRLEAEAF
>TRBJ2-7|TRBV5-1
ASSAGTGAYEQY
>TRBJ2-1|TRBV18
ASSSGIHNEQF
>TRBJ2-7|TRBV25-1
ASRDNLWRKY
>TRBJ2-7|TRBV7-6
ASSRRGAGREYEQY
>TRBJ1-5|TRBV27
ASRRGIRQPQH
>TRBJ2-7|TRBV5-4
ASSFYFQGEEQY
>TRBJ1-1|TRBV10-1
ASSGQRGQCTEAF
>TRBJ2-1|TRBV27
ASSFSGGNEQF
>TRBJ2-7|TRBV5-1
ASSFDSQYEQY
>TRBJ1-2|TRBV7-2
ASSLDGQGNYGYT
>TRBJ1-2|TRBV7-8
ASSSSGTGEGYT
>TRBJ2-7|TRBV29-1
SVRVVEQY
>TRBJ1-1|TRBV18
ASSPQDSEAF
>TRBJ1-2|TRBV19
ASSSGTAANYGYT
>TRBJ2-7|TRBV7-2
ASSLVMRLAGVGYEQY
>TRBJ2-7|TRBV6-5
ASSPPGLAGEQY
>TRBJ2-1|TRBV5-1
ASSLALPWDRGLGYNEQF
>TRBJ2-1|TRBV5-4
ASSSLAGGSGANEQF
>TRBJ1-5|TRBV19
ASTQRGGSSNQPQH
>TRBJ1-4|TRBV9
ASSLSEGGSREKLF
>TRBJ1-5|TRBV7-2
ASSPDRAGDQPQH
>TRBJ1-5|TRBV19
ASMGAGGYSNQPQH
>TRBJ1-5|TRBV5-1
ASSLDGGGNQPQH
>.|TRBV5-6
ASRREGNQETQY
>TRBJ1-2|TRBV5-4
ATGTGSENYGYT
>TRBJ1-1|TRBV27
ASSSLGVPREAAF
>TRBJ1-1|TRBV11-2
ASSLDAEMNTEAF
>TRBJ2-1|TRBV4-1
ASSQDPLADSYNEQF
>TRBJ2-7|TRBV28
ASRGQGPHEQY
>TRBJ2-7|TRBV7-2
ASRDSFSSYEQY
>TRBJ2-3|TRBV4-1
ASSQDVVAGATDTQY